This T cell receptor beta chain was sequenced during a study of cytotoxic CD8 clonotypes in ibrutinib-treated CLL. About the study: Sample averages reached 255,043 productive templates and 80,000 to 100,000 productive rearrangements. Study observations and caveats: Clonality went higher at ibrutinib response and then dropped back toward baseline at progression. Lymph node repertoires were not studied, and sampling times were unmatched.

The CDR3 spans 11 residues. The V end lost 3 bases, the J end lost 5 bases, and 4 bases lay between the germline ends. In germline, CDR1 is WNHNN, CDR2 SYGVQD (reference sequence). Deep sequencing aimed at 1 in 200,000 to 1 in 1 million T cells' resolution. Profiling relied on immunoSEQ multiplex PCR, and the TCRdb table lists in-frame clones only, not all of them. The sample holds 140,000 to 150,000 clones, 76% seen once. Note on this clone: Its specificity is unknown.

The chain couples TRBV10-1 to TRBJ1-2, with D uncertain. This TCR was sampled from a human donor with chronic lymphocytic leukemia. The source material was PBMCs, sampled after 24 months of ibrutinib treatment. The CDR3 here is CASSDSYGYTF. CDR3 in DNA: TGCGCCAGCAGTGACAGTTATGGCTACACCTTC.